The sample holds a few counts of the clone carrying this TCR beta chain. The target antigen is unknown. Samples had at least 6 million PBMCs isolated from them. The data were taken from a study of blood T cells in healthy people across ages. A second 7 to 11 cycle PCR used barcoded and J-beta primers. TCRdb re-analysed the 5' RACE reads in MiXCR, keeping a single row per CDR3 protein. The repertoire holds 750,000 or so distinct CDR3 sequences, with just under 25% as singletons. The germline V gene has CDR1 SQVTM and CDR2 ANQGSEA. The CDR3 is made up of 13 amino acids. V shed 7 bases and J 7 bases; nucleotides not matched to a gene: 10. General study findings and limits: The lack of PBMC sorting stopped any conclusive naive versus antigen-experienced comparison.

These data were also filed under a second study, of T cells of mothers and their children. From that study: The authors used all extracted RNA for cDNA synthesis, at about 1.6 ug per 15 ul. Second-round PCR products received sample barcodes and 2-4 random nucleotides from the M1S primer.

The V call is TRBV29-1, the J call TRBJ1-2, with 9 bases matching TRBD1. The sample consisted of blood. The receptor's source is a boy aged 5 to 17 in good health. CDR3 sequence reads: CSATETGGSGYTF. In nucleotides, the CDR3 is TGCAGCGCTACAGAAACAGGGGGCAGTGGCTACACCTTC.